These T cell receptor beta chains were read from a single sample in a study of blood T cell repertoires in COVID-19. TCRdb keeps only in-frame clones here, not all; method: immunoSEQ multiplex PCR. The repertoire has tens of thousands of clones, 88% of them found once; the top ten carry about 21%. The sequencing sample was made of peripheral blood. These receptor sequences come from a human donor in a cohort sampled during active COVID-19. Both conserved end residues are part of each CDR3. The order of the fields is V gene, D gene, J gene, clone size, CDR3 protein, CDR3 DNA. A D gene is named only where the DNA matches it firmly. Clone size is not always given. Where it is, it says once, few, many or a class for expanded clones.

TRBV7-2	.	TRBJ2-6	.	CASSPFSSGANVLTF	TGTGCCAGCAGCCCATTCAGCTCTGGGGCCAACGTCCTGACTTTC
TRBV6-5	TRBD1	TRBJ2-7	once	CASSYSGTGTYEQYF	TGTGCCAGCAGTTACTCGGGGACAGGAACCTACGAGCAGTACTTC
TRBV3-1/TRBV3-2	.	TRBJ2-1	.	CASSPGPQGNEQFF	TGTGCCAGCAGCCCGGGCCCCCAGGGCAATGAGCAGTTCTTC
TRBV3-1/TRBV3-2	.	TRBJ1-3	.	CASSPKGGGPGNTIYF	TGTGCCAGCAGCCCTAAGGGTGGGGGCCCTGGAAACACCATATATTTT
TRBV11-2	TRBD1	TRBJ1-6	.	CASSFIYSQTGGNSPLHF	TGTGCCAGCAGCTTTATCTATTCTCAGACAGGGGGAAATTCACCCCTCCACTTT
TRBV5-1	TRBD2	TRBJ2-7	.	CASSPRTSGRAEGYEQYF	TGCGCCAGCAGCCCCAGGACTAGCGGGAGGGCCGAAGGTTACGAGCAGTACTTC
TRBV3-1/TRBV3-2	.	TRBJ1-5	.	CASSPQGQPQHF	TGTGCCAGCAGCCCCCAGGGTCAGCCCCAGCATTTT
TRBV10-3	TRBD1	TRBJ1-1	.	CAIRGQGAHTEAFF	TGTGCCATCAGGGGACAGGGGGCGCACACTGAAGCTTTCTTT
TRBV27	.	TRBJ1-5	.	CASSLSLAGVGNQPQHF	TGTGCCAGCAGTTTATCGTTAGCGGGGGTAGGCAATCAGCCCCAGCATTTT
TRBV2	TRBD1	TRBJ2-7	medium-sized	CAAGRQGIRHYEQYF	TGTGCCGCAGGAAGACAGGGGATAAGACACTACGAGCAGTACTTC
TRBV6-1	.	TRBJ1-1	.	CASSEPGAANTEAFF	TGTGCCAGCAGTGAACCAGGGGCAGCGAACACTGAAGCTTTCTTT
TRBV5-8	TRBD1	TRBJ1-1	.	CASSLNGQGNTEAFF	TGTGCCAGCAGCTTGAATGGACAGGGGAACACTGAAGCTTTCTTT
TRBV6-5	.	TRBJ2-5	.	CASSYSRQETQYF	TGTGCCAGCAGTTACTCGCGGCAGGAGACCCAGTACTTC
TRBV30	.	TRBJ1-1	few	CAWSVLGDQAFF	TGTGCCTGGAGTGTCCTGGGCGATCAAGCTTTCTTT
TRBV6-6	TRBD1	TRBJ2-7	.	CASSYGQGGEQYF	TGTGCCAGCAGTTACGGACAGGGCGGGGAGCAGTACTTC
TRBV28	TRBD1	TRBJ1-5	.	CASSSGQATNQPQHF	TGTGCCAGCAGTTCGGGACAGGCCACCAATCAGCCCCAGCATTTT
TRBV5-1	.	TRBJ2-2	.	CASSTENLPTGELFF	TGCGCCAGCAGTACAGAAAACTTGCCCACCGGGGAGCTGTTTTTT
TRBV27	TRBD2	TRBJ2-7	.	CASRGDYQAYEQYF	TGTGCCTCCCGGGGGGACTATCAAGCCTACGAGCAGTACTTC
TRBV6-5	.	TRBJ1-2	.	CASSYGGTFYGYTF	TGTGCCAGCAGTTATGGCGGGACCTTTTATGGCTACACCTTC
TRBV29-1	TRBD1	TRBJ2-4	.	CSVEGDRDYIQYF	TGCAGCGTTGAAGGGGACAGGGATTACATTCAGTACTTC
TRBV7-6	.	TRBJ1-1	.	CASSLDLAEAFF	TGTGCCAGCAGCTTAGATCTCGCTGAAGCTTTCTTT
TRBV9	.	TRBJ2-1	.	CASSVWIDSNEQFF	TGTGCCAGCAGCGTATGGATTGACTCCAATGAGCAGTTCTTC
TRBV3-1/TRBV3-2	TRBD2	TRBJ2-3	.	CASSQASGWGTQYF	TGTGCCAGCAGCCAGGCTAGCGGGTGGGGCACGCAGTATTTT
TRBV5-1	TRBD1	TRBJ2-3	.	CASSLWGQGTDTQYF	TGCGCCAGCAGCTTGTGGGGACAGGGGACAGATACGCAGTATTTT
TRBV20-1	TRBD2	TRBJ2-1	.	CSASRLGLASDEQFF	TGCAGTGCTAGTAGATTGGGACTAGCGAGCGATGAGCAGTTCTTC
TRBV7-6	.	TRBJ1-1	.	CASSLRAGGNTEAFF	TGTGCCAGCAGCTTAAGAGCGGGGGGGAACACTGAAGCTTTCTTT
TRBV24-1	TRBD1	TRBJ2-1	once	CATSDPPGTGGAGPNEQFF	TGTGCCACCAGTGATCCACCCGGGACAGGGGGCGCGGGACCCAATGAGCAGTTCTTC
TRBV19	.	TRBJ2-5	.	CASSPGAGYF	TGTGCCAGTAGCCCAGGAGCGGGGTACTTC
TRBV4-1	.	TRBJ2-3	once	CASSQGLGTDTQYF	TGCGCCAGCAGCCAAGGACTAGGTACAGATACGCAGTATTTT